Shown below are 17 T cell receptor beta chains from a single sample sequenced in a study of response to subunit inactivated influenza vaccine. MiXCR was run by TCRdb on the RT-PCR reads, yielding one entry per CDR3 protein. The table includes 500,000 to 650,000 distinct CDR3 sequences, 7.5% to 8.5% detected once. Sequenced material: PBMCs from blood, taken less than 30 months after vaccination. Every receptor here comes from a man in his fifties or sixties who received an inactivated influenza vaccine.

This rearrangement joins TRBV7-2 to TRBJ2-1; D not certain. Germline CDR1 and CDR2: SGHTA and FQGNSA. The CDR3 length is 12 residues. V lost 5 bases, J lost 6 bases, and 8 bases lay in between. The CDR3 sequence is CASSPNFNEQFF. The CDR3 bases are TGTGCCAGCAGCCCAAACTTCAATGAGCAGTTCTTC.

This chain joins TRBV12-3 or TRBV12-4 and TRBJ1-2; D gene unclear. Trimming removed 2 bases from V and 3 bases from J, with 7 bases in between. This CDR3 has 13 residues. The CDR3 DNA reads TGTGCCAGCAGTTTATCAGTGTACTATGGCTACACCTTC. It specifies CASSLSVYYGYTF.

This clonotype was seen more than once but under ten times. The CDR3 reads CAISETLPGGSGSYEQYF. DNA for the CDR3: TGTGCCATCAGTGAGACCCTGCCCGGCGGGAGTGGGTCCTACGAGCAGTACTTC. V usage is TRBV10-3 and J usage is TRBJ2-7; 7 positions match TRBD2. The CDR3 has 18 amino acids. The germline V gene has CDR1 ENHRY and CDR2 SYGVKD. Trimming cost V 2 bases and J 1 base; bases outside gene matches: 14.

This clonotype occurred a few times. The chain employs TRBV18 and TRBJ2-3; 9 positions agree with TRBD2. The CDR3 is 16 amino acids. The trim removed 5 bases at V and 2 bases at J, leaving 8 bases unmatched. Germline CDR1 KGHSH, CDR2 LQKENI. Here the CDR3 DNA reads TGTGCCAGCTCAGCCCTCCGCGGGGGGGACACAGATACGCAGTATTTT. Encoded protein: CASSALRGGDTDTQYF. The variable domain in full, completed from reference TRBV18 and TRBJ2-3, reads NAGVMQNPRHLVRRRGQEARLRCSPMKGHSHVYWYRQLPEEGLKFMVYLQKENIIDESGMPKERFSAEFPKEGPSILRIQQVVRGDSAAYFCASSALRGGDTDTQYFGPGTRLTVL.

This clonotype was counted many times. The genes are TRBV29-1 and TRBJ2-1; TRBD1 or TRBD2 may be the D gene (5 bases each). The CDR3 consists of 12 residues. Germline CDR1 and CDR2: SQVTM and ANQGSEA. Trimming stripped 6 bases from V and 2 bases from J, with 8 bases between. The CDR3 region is CSVGETYNEQFF. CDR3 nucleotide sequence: TGCAGCGTGGGGGAAACCTACAATGAGCAGTTCTTC.

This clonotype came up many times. The CDR3 region has the DNA TGCAGCGTCACACTCCTCGGGACAGGGGAAGGGGGCTATGGCTACACCTTC. Its translation is CSVTLLGTGEGGYGYTF. The V and J genes are TRBV29-1 and TRBJ1-2; 10 bases fit TRBD1. Trimming removed 6 bases from V and 4 bases from J; junction bases left unmatched: 17. The CDR3 is 17 residues long. Germline CDR1 reads SQVTM; CDR2 reads ANQGSEA.

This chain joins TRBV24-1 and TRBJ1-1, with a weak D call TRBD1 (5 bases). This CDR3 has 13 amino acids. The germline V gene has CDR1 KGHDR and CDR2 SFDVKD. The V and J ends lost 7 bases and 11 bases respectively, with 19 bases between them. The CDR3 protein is CATRANQGSVAFF. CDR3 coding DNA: TGTGCCACCAGAGCCAATCAGGGTTCGGTTGCTTTCTTT.

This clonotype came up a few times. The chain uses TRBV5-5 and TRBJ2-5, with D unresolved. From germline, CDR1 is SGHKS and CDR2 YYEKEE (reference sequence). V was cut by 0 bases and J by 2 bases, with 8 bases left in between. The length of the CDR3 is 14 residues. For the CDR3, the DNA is TGTGCCAGCAGCTTGGGGGCGGTACAAGAGACCCAGTACTTC. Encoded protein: CASSLGAVQETQYF. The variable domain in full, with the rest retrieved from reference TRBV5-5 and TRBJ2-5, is DAGVTQSPTHLIKTRGQQVTLRCSPISGHKSVSWYQQVLGQGPQFIFQYYEKEERGRGNFPDRFSARQFPNYSSELNVNALLLGDSALYLCASSLGAVQETQYFGPGTRLLVL.

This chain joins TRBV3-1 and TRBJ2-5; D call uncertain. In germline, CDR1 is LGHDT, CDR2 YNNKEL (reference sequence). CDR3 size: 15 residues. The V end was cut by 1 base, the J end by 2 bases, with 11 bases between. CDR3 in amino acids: CASSQGSHLQETQYF. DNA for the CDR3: TGTGCCAGCAGCCAAGGCTCACACCTACAAGAGACCCAGTACTTC.

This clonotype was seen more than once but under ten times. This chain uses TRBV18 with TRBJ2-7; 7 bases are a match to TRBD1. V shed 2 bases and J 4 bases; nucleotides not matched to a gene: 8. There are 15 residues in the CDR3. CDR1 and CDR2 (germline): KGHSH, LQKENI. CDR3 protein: CASSPRTGLKYEQYF. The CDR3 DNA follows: TGTGCCAGCTCACCAAGGACAGGTCTCAAGTACGAGCAGTACTTC.

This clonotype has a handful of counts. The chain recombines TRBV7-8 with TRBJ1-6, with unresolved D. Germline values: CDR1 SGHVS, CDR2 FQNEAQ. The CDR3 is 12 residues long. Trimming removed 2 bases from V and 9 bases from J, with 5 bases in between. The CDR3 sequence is CASSLPVSPLHF. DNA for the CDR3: TGTGCCAGCAGCTTACCAGTTTCACCCCTCCACTTT.

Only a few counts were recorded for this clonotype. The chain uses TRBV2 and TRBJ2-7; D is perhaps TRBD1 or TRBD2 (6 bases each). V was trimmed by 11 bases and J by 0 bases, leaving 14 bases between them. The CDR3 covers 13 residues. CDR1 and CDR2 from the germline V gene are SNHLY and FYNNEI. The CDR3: CAGGQGRSYEQYF. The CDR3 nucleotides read TGTGCCGGGGGGCAGGGTCGCTCCTACGAGCAGTACTTC.

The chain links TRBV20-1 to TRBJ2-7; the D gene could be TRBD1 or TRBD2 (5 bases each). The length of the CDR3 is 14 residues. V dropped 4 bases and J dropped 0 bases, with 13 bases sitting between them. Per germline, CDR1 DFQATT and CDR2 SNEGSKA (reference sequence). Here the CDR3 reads CSAIRRDDSYEQYF. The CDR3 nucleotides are TGCAGTGCTATCCGTCGGGACGACTCCTACGAGCAGTACTTC.

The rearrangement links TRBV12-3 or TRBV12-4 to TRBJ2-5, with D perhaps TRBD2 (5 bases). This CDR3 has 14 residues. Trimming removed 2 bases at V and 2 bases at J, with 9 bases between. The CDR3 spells CASSLKAVQETQYF. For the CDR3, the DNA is TGTGCCAGCAGTTTAAAAGCGGTTCAAGAGACCCAGTACTTC.

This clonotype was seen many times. The CDR3 DNA reads TGTGCCATCGGGCGGGAGGCCTACAATGAGCAGTTCTTC. As protein: CAIGREAYNEQFF. The chain uses TRBV10-3 and TRBJ2-1, with TRBD2 identical over 8 bases. CDR3 length: 13 residues. The V gene end was trimmed by 8 bases and the J gene end by 2 bases; junction bases not matched to a gene: 2. Germline V gives CDR1 ENHRY, CDR2 SYGVKD.

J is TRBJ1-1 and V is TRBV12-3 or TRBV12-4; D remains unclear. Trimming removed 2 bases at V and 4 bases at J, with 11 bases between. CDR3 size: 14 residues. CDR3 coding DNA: TGTGCCAGCAGTTTACGGGGTGGCAGCACTGAAGCTTTCTTT. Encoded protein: CASSLRGGSTEAFF.

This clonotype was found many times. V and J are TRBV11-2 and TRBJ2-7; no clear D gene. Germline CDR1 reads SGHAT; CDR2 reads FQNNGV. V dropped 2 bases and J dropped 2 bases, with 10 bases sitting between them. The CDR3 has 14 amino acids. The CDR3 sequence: CASSLYGPTYEQYF. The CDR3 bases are TGTGCCAGCAGCTTATATGGGCCAACCTACGAGCAGTACTTC.